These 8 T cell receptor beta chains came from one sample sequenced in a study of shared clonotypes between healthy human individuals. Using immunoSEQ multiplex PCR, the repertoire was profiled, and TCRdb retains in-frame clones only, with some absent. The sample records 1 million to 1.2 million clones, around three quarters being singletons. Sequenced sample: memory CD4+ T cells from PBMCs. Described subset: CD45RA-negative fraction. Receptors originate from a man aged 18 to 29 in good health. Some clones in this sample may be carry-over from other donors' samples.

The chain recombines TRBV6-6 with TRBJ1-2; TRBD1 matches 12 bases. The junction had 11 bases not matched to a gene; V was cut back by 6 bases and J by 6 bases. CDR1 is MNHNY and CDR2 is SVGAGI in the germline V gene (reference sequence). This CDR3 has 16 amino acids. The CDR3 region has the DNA TGTGCCAGCAGCCTGGCGGGGACAGGGGGCTTTAATGGCTACACCTTC. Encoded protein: CASSLAGTGGFNGYTF.

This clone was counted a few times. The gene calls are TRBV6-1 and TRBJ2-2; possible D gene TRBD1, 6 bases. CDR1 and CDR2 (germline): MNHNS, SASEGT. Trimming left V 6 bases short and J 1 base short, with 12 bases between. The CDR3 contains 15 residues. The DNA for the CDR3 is TGTGCCAGCAGCCCCAGGGGTCGGAACACCGGGGAGCTGTTTTTT. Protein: CASSPRGRNTGELFF.

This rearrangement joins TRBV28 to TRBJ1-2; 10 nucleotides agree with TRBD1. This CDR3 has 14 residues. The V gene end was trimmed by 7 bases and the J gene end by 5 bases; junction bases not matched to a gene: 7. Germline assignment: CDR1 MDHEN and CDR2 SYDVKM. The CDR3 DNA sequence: TGTGCCAGCACTAATCGACAGGGGGCGTATGGCTACACCTTC. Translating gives CASTNRQGAYGYTF.

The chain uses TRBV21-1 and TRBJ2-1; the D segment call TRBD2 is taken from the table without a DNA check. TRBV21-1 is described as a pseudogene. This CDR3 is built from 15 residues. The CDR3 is CASSNRREGLNEQFF. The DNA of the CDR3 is TGTGCCAGCAGCAATAGGCGGGAGGGCCTCAATGAGCAGTTCTTC.

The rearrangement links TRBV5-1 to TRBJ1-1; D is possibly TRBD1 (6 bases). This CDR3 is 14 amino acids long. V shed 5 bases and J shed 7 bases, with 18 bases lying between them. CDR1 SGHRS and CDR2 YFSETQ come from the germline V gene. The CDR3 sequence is CASRMTGQLIEAFF. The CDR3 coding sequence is TGCGCCAGCAGGATGACAGGCCAACTGATTGAAGCTTTCTTT.

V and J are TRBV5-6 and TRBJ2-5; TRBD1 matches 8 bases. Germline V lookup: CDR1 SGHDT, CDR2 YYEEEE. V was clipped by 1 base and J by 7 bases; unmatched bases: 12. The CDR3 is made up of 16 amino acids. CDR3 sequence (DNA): TGTGCCAGCAGCTTGCGGTCGCCGACAGGGGCCGGGACCCAGTACTTC. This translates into CASSLRSPTGAGTQYF.

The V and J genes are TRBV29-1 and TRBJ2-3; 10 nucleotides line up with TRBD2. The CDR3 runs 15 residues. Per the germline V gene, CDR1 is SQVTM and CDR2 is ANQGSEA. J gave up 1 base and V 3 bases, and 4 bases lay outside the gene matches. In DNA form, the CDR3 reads TGCAGCGTTGACCGGCTAGCGGGAGGCACAGATACGCAGTATTTT. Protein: CSVDRLAGGTDTQYF.

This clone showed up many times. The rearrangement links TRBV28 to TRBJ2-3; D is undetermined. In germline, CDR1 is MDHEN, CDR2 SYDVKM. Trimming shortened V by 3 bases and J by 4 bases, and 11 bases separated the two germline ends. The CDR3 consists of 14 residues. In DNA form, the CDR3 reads TGTGCCAGCAGTTTTGGCCGCCTCGCAGATACGCAGTATTTT. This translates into CASSFGRLADTQYF.